The TCR beta chain under discussion was sequenced for a study of Tregs in tolerant kidney transplant recipients. Broader study findings: No direct test of biological reproducibility was done here. In tolerant patients, donor-specific Tregs outgrew total Tregs, suggesting antigen-driven expansion.

Some clones are missing from TCRdb's copy, which holds only in-frame ones; the method was immunoSEQ multiplex PCR. The sample holds about 73,000 clones, roughly 90% seen once. CD4+CD25+CD127- Tregs, CD4+CD25- non-Tregs, CD4 and CD8 cells were sorted. Before regulatory T cell sorting, thawed PBMCs rested overnight at 37°C in approximately 200 IU/ml IL-2. V was pared by 4 bases and J by 6 bases, with 13 bases of the junction left unmatched. This CDR3 contains 16 residues. The V gene's germline CDR1 is SGHRS and CDR2 YFSETQ. A single count supports this clone. The antigen is not known. The rearrangement uses TRBV5-1 and TRBJ2-5, with 9 positions matching TRBD2. The TCR sequence derives from a human donor who received a combined kidney and bone marrow transplant. The sample in question was Tregs from blood, obtained before the transplant. The CDR3: CASSTGTSQGGKTQYF. The CDR3 nucleotides are TGCGCCAGCAGCACCGGGACTAGCCAAGGGGGGAAGACCCAGTACTTC.